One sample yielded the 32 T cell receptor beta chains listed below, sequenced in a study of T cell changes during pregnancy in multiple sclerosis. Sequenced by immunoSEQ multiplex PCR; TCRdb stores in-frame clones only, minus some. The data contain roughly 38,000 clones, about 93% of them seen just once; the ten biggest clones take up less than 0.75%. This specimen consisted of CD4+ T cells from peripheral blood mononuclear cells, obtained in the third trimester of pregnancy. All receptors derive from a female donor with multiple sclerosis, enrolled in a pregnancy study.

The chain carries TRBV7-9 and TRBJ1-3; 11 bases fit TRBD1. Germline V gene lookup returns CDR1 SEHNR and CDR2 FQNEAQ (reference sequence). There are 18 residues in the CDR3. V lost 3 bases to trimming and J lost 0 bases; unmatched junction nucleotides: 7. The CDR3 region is CASSLGTGGILSGNTIYF. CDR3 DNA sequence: TGTGCCAGCAGCTTGGGGACAGGGGGGATACTCTCTGGAAACACCATATATTTT.

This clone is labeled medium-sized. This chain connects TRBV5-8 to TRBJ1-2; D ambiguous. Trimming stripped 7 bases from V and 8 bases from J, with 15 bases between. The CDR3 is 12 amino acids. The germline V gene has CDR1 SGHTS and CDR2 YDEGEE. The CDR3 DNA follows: TGTGCCAGCCAAGTGAGGGTCCGGGGCTACACCTTC. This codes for CASQVRVRGYTF.

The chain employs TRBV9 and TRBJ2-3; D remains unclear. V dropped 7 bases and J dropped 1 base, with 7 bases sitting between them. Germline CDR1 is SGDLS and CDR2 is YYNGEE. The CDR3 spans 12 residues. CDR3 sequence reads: CASGSGTDTQYF. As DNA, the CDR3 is TGTGCCAGCGGCAGTGGCACAGATACGCAGTATTTT.

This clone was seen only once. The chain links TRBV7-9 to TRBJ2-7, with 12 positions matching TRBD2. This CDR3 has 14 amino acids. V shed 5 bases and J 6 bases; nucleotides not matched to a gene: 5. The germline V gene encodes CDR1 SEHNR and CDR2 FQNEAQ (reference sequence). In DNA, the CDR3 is TGTGCCAGCAGCGCTAGCGGGGGGGCCGGCGAGCAGTACTTC. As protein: CASSASGGAGEQYF.

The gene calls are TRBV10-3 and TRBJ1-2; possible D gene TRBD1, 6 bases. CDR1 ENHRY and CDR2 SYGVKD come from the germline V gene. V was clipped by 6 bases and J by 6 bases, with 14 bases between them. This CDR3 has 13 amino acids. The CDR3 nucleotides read TGTGCCATCAGGGCAGGGGATACGAATGGCTACACCTTC. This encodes CAIRAGDTNGYTF.

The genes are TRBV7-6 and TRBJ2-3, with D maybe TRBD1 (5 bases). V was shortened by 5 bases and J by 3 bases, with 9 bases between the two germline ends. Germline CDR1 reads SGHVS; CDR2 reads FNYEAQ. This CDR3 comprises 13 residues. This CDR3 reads CASSPDTTDTQYF. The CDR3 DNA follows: TGTGCCAGCAGCCCGGACACTACAGATACGCAGTATTTT.

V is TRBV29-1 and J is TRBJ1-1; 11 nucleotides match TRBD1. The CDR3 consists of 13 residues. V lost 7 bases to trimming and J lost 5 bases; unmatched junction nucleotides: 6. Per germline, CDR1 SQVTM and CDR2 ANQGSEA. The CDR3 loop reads CSAGDRGGTEAFF. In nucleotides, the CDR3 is TGCAGCGCCGGGGACAGGGGGGGTACTGAAGCTTTCTTT.

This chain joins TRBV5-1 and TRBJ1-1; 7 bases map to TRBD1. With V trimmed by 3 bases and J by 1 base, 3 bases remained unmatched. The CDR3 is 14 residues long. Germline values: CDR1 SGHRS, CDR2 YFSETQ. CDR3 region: CASSWGQQNTEAFF. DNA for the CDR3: TGCGCCAGCAGCTGGGGACAGCAGAACACTGAAGCTTTCTTT. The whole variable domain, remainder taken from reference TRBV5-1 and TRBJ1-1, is KAGVTQTPRYLIKTRGQQVTLSCSPISGHRSVSWYQQTPGQGLQFLFEYFSETQRNKGNFPGRFSGRQFSNSRSEMNVSTLELGDSALYLCASSWGQQNTEAFFGQGTRLTVV.

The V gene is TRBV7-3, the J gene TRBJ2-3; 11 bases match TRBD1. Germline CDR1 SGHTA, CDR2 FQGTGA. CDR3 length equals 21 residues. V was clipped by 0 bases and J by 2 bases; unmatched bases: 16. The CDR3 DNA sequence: TGTGCCAGCAGCTTAACGTCGGGACAGGGGGTAGGCGGCTATAACACAGATACGCAGTATTTT. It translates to CASSLTSGQGVGGYNTDTQYF.

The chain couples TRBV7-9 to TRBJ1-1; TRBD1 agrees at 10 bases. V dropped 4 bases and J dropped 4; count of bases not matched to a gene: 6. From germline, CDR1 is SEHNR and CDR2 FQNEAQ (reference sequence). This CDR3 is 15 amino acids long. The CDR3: CASSSTGGPSTEAFF. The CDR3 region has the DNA TGTGCCAGCAGCTCGACAGGGGGCCCGAGCACTGAAGCTTTCTTT.

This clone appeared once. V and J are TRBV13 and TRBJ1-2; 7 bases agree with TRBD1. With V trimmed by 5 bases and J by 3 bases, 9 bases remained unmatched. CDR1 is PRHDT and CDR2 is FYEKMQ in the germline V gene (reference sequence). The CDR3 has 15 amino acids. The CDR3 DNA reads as TGTGCCAGCAGCGCCTTAGGGGGCCACCACTATGGCTACACCTTC. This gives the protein CASSALGGHHYGYTF.

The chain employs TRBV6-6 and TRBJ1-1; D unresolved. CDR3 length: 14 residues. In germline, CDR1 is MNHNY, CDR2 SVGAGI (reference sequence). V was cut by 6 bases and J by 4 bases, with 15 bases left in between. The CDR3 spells CASSRGWEGTEAFF. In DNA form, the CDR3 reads TGTGCCAGCAGCCGCGGCTGGGAGGGCACTGAAGCTTTCTTT.

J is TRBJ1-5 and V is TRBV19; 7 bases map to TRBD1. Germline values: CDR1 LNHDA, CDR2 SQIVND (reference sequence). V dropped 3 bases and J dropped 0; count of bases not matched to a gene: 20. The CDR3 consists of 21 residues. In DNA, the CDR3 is TGTGCCAGTAGTATGAATCTCCCGGGACAGACAAGGGTATATAGCAATCAGCCCCAGCATTTT. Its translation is CASSMNLPGQTRVYSNQPQHF.

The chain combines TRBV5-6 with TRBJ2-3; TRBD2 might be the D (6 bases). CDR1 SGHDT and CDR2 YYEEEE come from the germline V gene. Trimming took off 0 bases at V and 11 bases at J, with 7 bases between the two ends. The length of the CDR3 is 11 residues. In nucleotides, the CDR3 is TGTGCCAGCAGCTTGGTGGGGGGGCAGTATTTT. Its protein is CASSLVGGQYF.

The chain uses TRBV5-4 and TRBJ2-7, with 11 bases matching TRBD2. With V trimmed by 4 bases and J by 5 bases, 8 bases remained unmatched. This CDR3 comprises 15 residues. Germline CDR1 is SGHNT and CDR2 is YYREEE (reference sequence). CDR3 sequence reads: CASSQTSGTINEQYF. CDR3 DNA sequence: TGTGCCAGCAGCCAGACTAGCGGGACAATCAACGAGCAGTACTTC.

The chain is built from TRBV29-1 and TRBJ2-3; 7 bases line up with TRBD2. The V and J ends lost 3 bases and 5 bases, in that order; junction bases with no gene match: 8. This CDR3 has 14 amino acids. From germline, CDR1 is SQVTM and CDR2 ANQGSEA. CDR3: CSVDAGRQGDTQYF. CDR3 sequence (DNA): TGCAGCGTTGATGCCGGGAGGCAGGGAGATACGCAGTATTTT.

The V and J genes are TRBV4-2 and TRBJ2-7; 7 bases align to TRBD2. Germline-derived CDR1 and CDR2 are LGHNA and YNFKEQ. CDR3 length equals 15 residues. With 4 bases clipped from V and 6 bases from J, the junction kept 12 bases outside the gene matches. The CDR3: CASSLGGRSGGEQYF. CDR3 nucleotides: TGTGCCAGCAGCCTAGGCGGGAGAAGTGGAGGCGAGCAGTACTTC.

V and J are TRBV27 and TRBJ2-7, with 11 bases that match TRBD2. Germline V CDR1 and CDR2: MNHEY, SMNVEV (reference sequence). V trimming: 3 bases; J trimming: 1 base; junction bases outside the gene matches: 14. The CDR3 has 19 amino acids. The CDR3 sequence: CASSFSRGSGRVSSYEQYF. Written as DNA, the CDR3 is TGTGCCAGCAGTTTCTCTCGGGGTAGCGGGAGGGTGTCGTCCTACGAGCAGTACTTC.

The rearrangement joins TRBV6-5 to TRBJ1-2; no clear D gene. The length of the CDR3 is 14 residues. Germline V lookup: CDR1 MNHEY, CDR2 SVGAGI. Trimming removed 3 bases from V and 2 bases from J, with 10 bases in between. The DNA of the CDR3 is TGTGCCAGCAGTTATGGAGCGTTCAACTATGGCTACACCTTC. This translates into CASSYGAFNYGYTF.

CDR3 amino acids: CASSLAWGGNYETQYF. For the CDR3, the DNA is TGTGCCAGCAGCTTAGCTTGGGGCGGGAACTATGAGACCCAGTACTTC. The chain carries TRBV7-6 and TRBJ2-5, with D possibly TRBD2 on 6 matching bases. V lost 0 bases to trimming and J lost 5 bases, with 16 bases between them. Germline CDR1 SGHVS, CDR2 FNYEAQ. The CDR3 length is 16 residues.

CDR3 in DNA: TGCAGCGTTGAAGGGACAGGGACCGGGGAGCTGTTTTTT. Translating it yields CSVEGTGTGELFF. The rearrangement links TRBV29-1 to TRBJ2-2, with TRBD1 matching 8 bases. V lost 1 base, J lost 5 bases, and 0 bases stayed unmatched. Germline values: CDR1 SQVTM, CDR2 ANQGSEA. CDR3 length: 13 amino acids.

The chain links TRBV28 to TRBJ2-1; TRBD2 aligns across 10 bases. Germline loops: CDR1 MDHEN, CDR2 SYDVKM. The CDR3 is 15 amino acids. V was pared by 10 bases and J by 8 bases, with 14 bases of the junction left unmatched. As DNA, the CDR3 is TGTGCCACTCACACCCCGGGACTAGCGCTCGATGAGCAGTTCTTC. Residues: CATHTPGLALDEQFF.

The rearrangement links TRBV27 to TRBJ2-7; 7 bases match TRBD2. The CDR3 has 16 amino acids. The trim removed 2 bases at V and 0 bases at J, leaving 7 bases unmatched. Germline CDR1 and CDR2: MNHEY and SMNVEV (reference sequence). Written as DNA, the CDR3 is TGTGCCAGCAGTTTAAGTCTCCTAGCGGCCTCCTACGAGCAGTACTTC. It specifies CASSLSLLAASYEQYF.

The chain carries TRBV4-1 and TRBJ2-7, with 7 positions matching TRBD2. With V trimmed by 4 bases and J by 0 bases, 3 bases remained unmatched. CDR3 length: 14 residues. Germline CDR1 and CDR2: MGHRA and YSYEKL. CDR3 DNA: TGCGCCAGCAGCCGGGGGGGGATCTCCTACGAGCAGTACTTC. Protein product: CASSRGGISYEQYF.

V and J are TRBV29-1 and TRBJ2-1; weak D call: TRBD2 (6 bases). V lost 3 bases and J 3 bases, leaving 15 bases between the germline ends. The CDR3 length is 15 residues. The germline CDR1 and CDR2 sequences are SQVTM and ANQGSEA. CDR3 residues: CSVEAGTSNYNEQFF. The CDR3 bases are TGCAGCGTTGAGGCGGGGACTTCAAACTACAATGAGCAGTTCTTC.

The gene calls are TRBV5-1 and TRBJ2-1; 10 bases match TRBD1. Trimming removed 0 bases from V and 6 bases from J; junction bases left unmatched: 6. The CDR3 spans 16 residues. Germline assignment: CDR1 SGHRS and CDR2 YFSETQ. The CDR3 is CASSLEGQGLGNEQFF. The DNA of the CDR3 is TGCGCCAGCAGCTTGGAGGGACAGGGGCTCGGCAATGAGCAGTTCTTC.

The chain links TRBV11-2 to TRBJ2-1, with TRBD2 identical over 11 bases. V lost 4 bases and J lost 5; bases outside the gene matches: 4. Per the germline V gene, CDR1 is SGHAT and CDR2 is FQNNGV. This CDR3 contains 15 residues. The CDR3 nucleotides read TGTGCCAGCAGCTCCGGGACTAGCGGTCACAATGAGCAGTTCTTC. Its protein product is CASSSGTSGHNEQFF.

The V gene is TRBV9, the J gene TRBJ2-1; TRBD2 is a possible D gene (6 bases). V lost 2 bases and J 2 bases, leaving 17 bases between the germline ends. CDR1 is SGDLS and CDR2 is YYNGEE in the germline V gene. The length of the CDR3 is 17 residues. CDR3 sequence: CASSVYGGSGAYNEQFF. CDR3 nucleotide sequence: TGTGCCAGCAGCGTTTATGGGGGGAGTGGCGCCTACAATGAGCAGTTCTTC.

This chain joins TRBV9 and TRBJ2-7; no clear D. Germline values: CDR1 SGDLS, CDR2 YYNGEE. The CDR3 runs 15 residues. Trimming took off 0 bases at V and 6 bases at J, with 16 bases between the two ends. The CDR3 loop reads CASSVGGIPLGEQYF. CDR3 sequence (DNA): TGTGCCAGCAGCGTAGGAGGCATACCCCTGGGCGAGCAGTACTTC.

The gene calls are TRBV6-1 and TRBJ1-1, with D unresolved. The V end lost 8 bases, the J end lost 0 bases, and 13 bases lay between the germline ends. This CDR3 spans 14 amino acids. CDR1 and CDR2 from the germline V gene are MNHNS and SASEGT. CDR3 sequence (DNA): TGTGCCAGCTGGATCGGGGTCTTGAACACTGAAGCTTTCTTT. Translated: CASWIGVLNTEAFF.

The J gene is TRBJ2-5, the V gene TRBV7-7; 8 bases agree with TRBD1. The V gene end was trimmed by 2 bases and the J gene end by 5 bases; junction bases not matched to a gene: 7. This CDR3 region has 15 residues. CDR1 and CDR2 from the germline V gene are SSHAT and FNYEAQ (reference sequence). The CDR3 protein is CASSLTRQGRETQYF. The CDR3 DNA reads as TGTGCCAGCAGCTTAACGAGACAGGGGCGCGAGACCCAGTACTTC.

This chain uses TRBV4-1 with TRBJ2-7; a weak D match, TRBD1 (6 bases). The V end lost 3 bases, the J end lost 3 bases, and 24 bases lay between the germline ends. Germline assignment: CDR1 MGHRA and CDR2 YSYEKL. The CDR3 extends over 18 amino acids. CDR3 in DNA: TGCGCCAGCAGCCACCCCCTGGACAGTTTCTCTACTGTCTACGAGCAGTACTTC. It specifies CASSHPLDSFSTVYEQYF.